A single sample is the source of the 3 T cell receptor beta chains below, sequenced in a study of cytomegalovirus exposure and HLA in healthy donors. The PCR was carried out with 60 Vbeta primers and 13 Jbeta primers. Assay used: immunoSEQ multiplex PCR; TCRdb lists only in-frame clones, some missing. Among approximately 100,000 clones listed, 79% were seen once. The specimen sequenced was PBMCs. These receptors came from a female donor in good health and CMV-seropositive.

The chain combines TRBV5-4 with TRBJ1-2, with 11 bases that match TRBD1. The junction had 3 bases not matched to a gene; V was cut back by 0 bases and J by 5 bases. Germline CDR1 is SGHNT and CDR2 is YYREEE (reference sequence). This CDR3 is 15 amino acids long. CDR3 loop: CASSLVGQGGYGYTF. For the CDR3, the DNA is TGTGCCAGCAGCTTGGTGGGACAGGGGGGTTATGGCTACACCTTC.

The table lists this clone with a count of one. V and J are TRBV7-8 and TRBJ2-4; 8 bases align to TRBD2. The germline CDR1 and CDR2 sequences are SGHVS and FQNEAQ. The junction had 10 bases not matched to a gene; V was cut back by 6 bases and J by 9 bases. CDR3 length: 14 residues. This CDR3 is CASSSGLETSIQYF. CDR3 sequence (DNA): TGTGCCAGCAGTTCGGGACTAGAAACTTCCATTCAGTACTTC.

The chain is built from TRBV7-2 and TRBJ2-1; D not certain. Trimming took 2 bases from V and 0 from J, leaving 11 bases between them. This CDR3 is built from 16 residues. The germline V gene has CDR1 SGHTA and CDR2 FQGNSA. The CDR3: CASSLTPASSYNEQFF. As DNA, the CDR3 is TGTGCCAGCAGCTTAACCCCGGCTAGCTCCTACAATGAGCAGTTCTTC.